This record looks at one T cell receptor beta chain sequence and its context. The target antigen is unknown. Three rounds of nested PCR, following a modified ARM-PCR protocol, produced the TCRbeta library. TCRdb re-analysed the multiplex PCR reads in MiXCR, keeping a single row per CDR3 protein. Of approximately 75,000 distinct CDR3 sequences detected, under 85% appear once; the ten largest clones hold approximately 12%. No cell sorting was done before RNA was extracted from the tissue. This record comes from a study of tumor and adjacent non-tumor tissue in lung cancer. Study as a whole: There were approximately twelve adenocarcinoma, a couple of squamous cell carcinoma and 1 small cell lung cancer cases. Whole-study findings and limits: Top 100 clones took a larger repertoire share in normal lung. Higher tumor TCR diversity was associated with shorter survival.

The receptor was isolated from a woman in her forties or fifties with non-small cell lung cancer. Sequencing input: lung tumor tissue.

CDR3 loop: CSVTREAVPYNEQFF. DNA for the CDR3: TGCAGCGTTACCAGGGAGGCTGTCCCCTACAATGAGCAGTTCTTC. The chain employs TRBV29-1 and TRBJ2-1, with D tentatively TRBD2 (6 bases). The germline V gene has CDR1 SQVTM and CDR2 ANQGSEA. The CDR3 is 15 residues long. With 5 bases removed from V and 2 bases from J, the gap between germline ends came to 16 bases.